This T cell receptor beta chain was identified during a study of blood T cell repertoires in COVID-19. The length of the CDR3 is 13 residues. The germline gives CDR1 SGHRS, CDR2 YFSETQ. V lost 1 base, J lost 1 base, and 5 bases lay in between. Profiled with immunoSEQ multiplex PCR; TCRdb holds only in-frame clones, not every one. The sample contains 80,000 to 100,000 clones, about 80% of which appear only once. The sample consisted of peripheral blood. The source of this sequence is a human donor in a cohort sampled during active COVID-19. J is TRBJ1-1 and V is TRBV5-1, with no clear D. The CDR3 DNA reads as TGCGCCAGCAGCTTGCCGGGGAACACTGAAGCTTTCTTT. Residues: CASSLPGNTEAFF.